The present T cell receptor (beta chain) was sequenced within a study of T cell responses to AZD1222 COVID-19 vaccine. Regarding the study as a whole: The reported proportion of spike-specific TCRs targeting unmutated variant regions was nearly half. Recipients of two AZD1222 doses showed rising Spike-specific TCR breadth and depth. Repertoires were sampled only after the peak T cell response.

The assay was immunoSEQ multiplex PCR, and TCRdb's table has in-frame clones only and misses some. This table has about 180,000 clones, approximately 90% appearing once. The ends were cut back, 4 bases at V and 1 base at J, with 10 bases in the middle. Germline CDR1 is LGHNA and CDR2 is YNFKEQ. The CDR3 is 14 residues long. In regard to this clone: Its antigen is currently unknown.

Sequenced here: peripheral blood, sampled 28 days after the second AZD1222 dose. The source is an adult who received the AZD1222 COVID-19 vaccine. This chain joins TRBV4-2 and TRBJ1-1; no clear D gene. The CDR3: CASSPLGGNTEAFF. The CDR3 DNA is TGTGCCAGCAGCCCCTTGGGTGGGAACACTGAAGCTTTCTTT.